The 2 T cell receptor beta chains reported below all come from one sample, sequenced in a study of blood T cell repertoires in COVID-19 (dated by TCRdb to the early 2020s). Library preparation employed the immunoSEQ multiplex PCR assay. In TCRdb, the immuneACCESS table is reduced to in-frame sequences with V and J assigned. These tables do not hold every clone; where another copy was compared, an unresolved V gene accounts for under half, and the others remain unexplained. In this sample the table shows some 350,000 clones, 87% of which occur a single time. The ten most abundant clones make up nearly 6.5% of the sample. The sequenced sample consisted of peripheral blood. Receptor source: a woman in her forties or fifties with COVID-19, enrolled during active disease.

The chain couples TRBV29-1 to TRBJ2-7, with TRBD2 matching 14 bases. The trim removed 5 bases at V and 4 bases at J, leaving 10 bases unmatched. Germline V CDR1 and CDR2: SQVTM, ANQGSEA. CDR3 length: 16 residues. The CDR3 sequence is CSVKPGGLAGVYEQYF. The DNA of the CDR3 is TGCAGCGTTAAACCTGGGGGACTAGCGGGAGTTTACGAGCAGTACTTC.

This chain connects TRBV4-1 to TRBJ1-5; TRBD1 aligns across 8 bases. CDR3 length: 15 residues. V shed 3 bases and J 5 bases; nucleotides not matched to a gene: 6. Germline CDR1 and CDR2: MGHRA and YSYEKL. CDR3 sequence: CASSQDRDFYQPQHF. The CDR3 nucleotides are TGCGCCAGCAGCCAGGACAGGGACTTTTATCAGCCCCAGCATTTT.